This TCR beta chain is drawn from a study of shared clonotypes between healthy human individuals. Looking at the study overall: Sampling drew on donors who were a couple of women and three men aged 18 to 49.

It was at deep level that the assay was run. The protocol was immunoSEQ multiplex PCR, while the TCRdb copy is restricted to in-frame clones and leaves out a portion. The table records around 600,000 clones, roughly 96% of them present only once. CD8 cells regarded as naive lacked CD45RO, were positively chosen for CCR7, and omitted terminally differentiated effector memory CD45RA+ cells. To note about this clone: Its antigen is not identified.

V lost 9 bases and J 0 bases, leaving 9 bases between the germline ends. Germline V gene data show CDR1 as PRHDT and CDR2 as FYEKMQ (reference sequence). This CDR3 has 14 amino acids. Study outcomes and limitations: Rarefaction showed sorted-subset sequencing was incomplete despite large depth.

The receptor comes from a woman aged 25 to 39 in good health. This chain links TRBV13 with TRBJ1-6; a weak D match, TRBD1 (5 bases). The specimen was naive CD8+ T cells sorted from blood. The CDR3 spells CASKQASYNSPLHF. In DNA, the CDR3 is TGTGCCAGTAAACAGGCCTCCTATAATTCACCCCTCCACTTT.